This T cell receptor beta chain came from a study of CD8 T cells in Susac syndrome. Trimming pared 3 bases from V and 12 bases from J, leaving 18 bases between. CDR3 length equals 15 residues. The germline V gene encodes CDR1 LNHDA and CDR2 SQIVND (reference sequence). RNA, at about 0.5 to 1 ug, was reverse transcribed with random hexamers. TCRdb recomputed calls from the immunoSEQ multiplex PCR reads with MiXCR, one row per CDR3 protein. The sample holds 50,000 or so distinct CDR3 sequences, 93% seen once. The source material was CD8+ T cells from PBMCs. This sequence joins TRBV19 and TRBJ1-6; D gene uncertain. The sequence came from a human donor with multiple sclerosis. The DNA of the CDR3 is TGTGCCAGTAGTATCCTTATAGGAGGCAGAGGACCCCTCCACTTT. This sequence encodes CASSILIGGRGPLHF. The full variable domain, with the rest looked up from reference TRBV19 and TRBJ1-6, is DGGITQSPKYLFRKEGQNVTLSCEQNLNHDAMYWYRQDPGQGLRLIYYSQIVNDFQKGDIAEGYSVSREKKESFPLTVTSAQKNPTAFYLCASSILIGGRGPLHFGNGTRLTVT.